This TCR beta chain was found in a study of T cells after yellow fever vaccination. Study outcomes and limitations: Subsequent to the booster, the majority of primary-vaccination clones reappeared (less than 97% CD4, 85% to 90% CD8). Bulk-population clonotypes that are abundant could appear as contaminants in FACS-sorted repertoires. When the response was secondary, it was weaker but reached its peak faster, day 5 versus 15.

MiXCR, run by TCRdb on the 5' RACE reads, gives a single entry per CDR3 protein. This table holds approximately 70,000 distinct CDR3 sequences, around 7.9% found once. The CDR3 is made up of 16 amino acids. V was clipped by 4 bases and J by 1 base, with 13 bases between them. In germline, CDR1 is SEHNR, CDR2 FQNEAQ (reference sequence). This clonotype was recorded at least ten times. Its antigen is undetermined. This sequence joins TRBV7-9 and TRBJ2-2; possibly TRBD2 for D (5 bases). Sequenced material: CD8+ T cells sorted from PBMCs, taken 10 days after the first yellow fever vaccination. This sequence originates from a man aged 18 to 29 who received the YFV17D yellow fever vaccine. In DNA form, the CDR3 reads TGTGCCAGCAGCTCATACCGGGAAAAGAACACCGGGGAGCTGTTTTTT. This encodes CASSSYREKNTGELFF.